This T cell receptor beta chain was obtained from a study of control samples from healthy donors and cancer patients. Method: immunoSEQ multiplex PCR; TCRdb's copy keeps in-frame clones and lacks some. The top ten hold roughly 0.8% of the sample, which has about 49,000 clones, 90% to 95% seen once. Germline V CDR1 and CDR2: KGHDR, SFDVKD. CDR3 size: 17 residues. After removal of 4 bases from V and 4 bases from J, the junction contained 10 bases not matched to a gene. This clonotype was sampled from a young man with colorectal cancer. The chain joins TRBV24-1 to TRBJ2-3, with 10 bases lining up with TRBD2. Sequencing input: PBMCs. The CDR3 sequence is CATSDPSSGGRADTQYF. For the CDR3, the DNA is TGTGCCACCAGTGACCCAAGTAGCGGGGGGAGGGCAGATACGCAGTATTTT.